This record looks at one TCR beta chain sequence and its context. The data originate from a study of control samples from healthy donors and cancer patients. Sequencing used immunoSEQ multiplex PCR; TCRdb keeps in-frame clones, though not all of them. The sample has tens of thousands of clones; approximately 93% are singletons. With 4 bases removed from V and 5 bases from J, the gap between germline ends came to 17 bases. This CDR3 spans 15 amino acids. Germline CDR1 MGHRA, CDR2 YSYEKL. The sequence came from a woman aged 40 to 50 with lung cancer. Input material: PBMCs. This chain joins TRBV4-1 and TRBJ1-2; D might be TRBD1 (5 bases). Written as DNA, the CDR3 is TGCGCCAGCAGCCCCCGTGCCGCCGGGGGGTATGGCTACACCTTC. Translation gives CASSPRAAGGYGYTF.